This TCR beta chain was documented in a study of naive and memory T cell subsets. The beta constant-region primer was an equimolar mix of two oligonucleotides covering TRBC1 and TRBC2. The ligated cDNA underwent four PCR rounds using SP2 and nested alpha and beta constant-region primers. TCRdb reprocessed the UMI-ligation and nested PCR reads with MiXCR, giving one entry per CDR3 protein. The sample lists 95,000 to 150,000 distinct CDR3 sequences, 30% to 45% occurring once. This CDR3 contains 10 residues. The V and J ends lost 8 bases and 10 bases respectively, with 9 bases between them. Germline lookup yields CDR1 MNHEY and CDR2 SVGEGT.

This TCR was recovered from a human donor in good health. The sequencing input was central memory CD4+ T cells from blood. This rearrangement joins TRBV6-2 or TRBV6-3 to TRBJ2-1; D tentatively reads TRBD1 or TRBD2 (5 bases each). The CDR3 nucleotides read TGTGCCAGCTCTGGGACGGAGCAGTTCTTC. This sequence encodes CASSGTEQFF.